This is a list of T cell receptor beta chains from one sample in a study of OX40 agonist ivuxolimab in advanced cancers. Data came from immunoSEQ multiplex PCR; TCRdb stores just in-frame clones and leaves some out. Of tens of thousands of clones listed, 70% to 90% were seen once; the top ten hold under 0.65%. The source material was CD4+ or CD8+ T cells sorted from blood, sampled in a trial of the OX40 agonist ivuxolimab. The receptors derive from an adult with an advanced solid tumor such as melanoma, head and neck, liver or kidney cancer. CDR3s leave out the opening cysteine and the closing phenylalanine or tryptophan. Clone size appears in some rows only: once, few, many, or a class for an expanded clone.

CDR3: ASSPRTSGRGETQY
V: TRBV5-4
J: TRBJ2-5
size: -

CDR3: ASSPIDQGTRGNTIY
V: TRBV27
J: TRBJ1-3
size: -

CDR3: ASSLEPSGTTGQY
V: TRBV5-6
J: TRBJ2-7
size: -

CDR3: ATHRGTEKGKPQH
V: TRBV28
J: TRBJ1-5
size: -

CDR3: ASRTTEQETQY
V: TRBV19
J: TRBJ2-5
size: -

CDR3: ASSTQGLPGEQY
V: TRBV2
J: TRBJ2-7
size: -

CDR3: ASRPGLANTGELF
V: TRBV7-9
J: TRBJ2-2
size: -

CDR3: ASSQDRVQPQH
V: TRBV14
J: TRBJ1-5
size: -

CDR3: ASSLLTATNEKLF
V: TRBV5-1
J: TRBJ1-4
size: -

CDR3: ASSTPGGSNQPQH
V: TRBV19
J: TRBJ1-5
size: -

CDR3: ASSEFGTLNEKLF
V: TRBV6-1
J: TRBJ1-4
size: once

CDR3: ASSPRTSGRAKQETQY
V: TRBV7-9
J: TRBJ2-5
size: -

CDR3: ASSLLGFGTEAF
V: TRBV27
J: TRBJ1-1
size: -

CDR3: ASSPQGAPGTEAF
V: TRBV7-9
J: TRBJ1-1
size: -

CDR3: ASSEQPHSGVIQY
V: TRBV2
J: TRBJ2-4
size: -